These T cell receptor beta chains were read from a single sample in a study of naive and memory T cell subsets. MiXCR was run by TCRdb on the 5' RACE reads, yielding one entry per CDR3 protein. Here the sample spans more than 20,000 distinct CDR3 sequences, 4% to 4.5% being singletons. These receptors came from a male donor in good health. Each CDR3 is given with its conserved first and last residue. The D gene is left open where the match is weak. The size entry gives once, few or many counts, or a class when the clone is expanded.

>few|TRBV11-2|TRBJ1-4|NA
CASSLVCEKLFF
TGTGCCAGCAGCTTAGTGTGTGAAAAACTGTTTTTT
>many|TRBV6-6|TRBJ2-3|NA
CASKGGKDTDTQYF
TGTGCCAGCAAGGGGGGCAAAGACACAGATACGCAGTATTTT
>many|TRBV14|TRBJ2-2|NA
CASSAGRYTGELFF
TGTGCCAGCAGCGCCGGGCGATACACCGGGGAGCTGTTTTTT
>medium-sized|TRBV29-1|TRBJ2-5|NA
CSLMDGQETQYF
TGCAGCTTGATGGACGGACAAGAGACCCAGTACTTC
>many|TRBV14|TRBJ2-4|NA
CASSQETPNKPKNIQYF
TGTGCCAGCAGCCAAGAAACCCCTAACAAACCCAAAAACATTCAGTACTTC
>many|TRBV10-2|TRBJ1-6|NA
CASSESGRKRGDGSPLHF
TGCGCCAGCAGTGAGTCGGGGAGGAAGAGGGGGGACGGTTCACCCCTCCACTTT
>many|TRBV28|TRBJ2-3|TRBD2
CASRGTGLATDTQYF
TGTGCCAGCAGGGGGACGGGACTAGCAACAGATACGCAGTATTTT
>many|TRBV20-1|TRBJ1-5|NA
CSARALGNQPQHF
TGCAGTGCTAGGGCGTTGGGCAATCAGCCCCAGCATTTT
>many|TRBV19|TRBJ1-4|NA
CASSIGSGNEKLFF
TGTGCCAGTAGTATAGGATCGGGGAATGAAAAACTGTTTTTT
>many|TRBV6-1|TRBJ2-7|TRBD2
CASSGRLSGSFRSSYEQYF
TGTGCCAGCAGTGGACGACTGAGCGGGAGTTTTCGTAGTTCCTACGAGCAGTACTTC
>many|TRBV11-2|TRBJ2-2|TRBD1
CASSLFFAGQGYTGELFF
TGTGCCAGCAGCTTATTTTTCGCGGGACAGGGGTACACCGGGGAGCTGTTTTTT
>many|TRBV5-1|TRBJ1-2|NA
CASSLVEGPNYGYTF
TGCGCCAGCAGCTTGGTTGAGGGGCCTAACTATGGCTACACCTTC
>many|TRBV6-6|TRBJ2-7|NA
CASSYSESTEQYF
TGTGCCAGCAGTTACTCGGAGTCGACCGAGCAGTACTTC
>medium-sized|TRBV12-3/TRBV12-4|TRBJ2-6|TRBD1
CASSLRLGQTLSGANVLTF
TGTGCCAGCAGTTTAAGGTTGGGACAGACCCTCTCTGGGGCCAACGTCCTGACTTTC
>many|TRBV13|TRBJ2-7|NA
CASSLARDADYEQYF
TGTGCCAGCAGCTTAGCCCGCGATGCGGACTACGAGCAGTACTTC
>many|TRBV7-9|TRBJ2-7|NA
CASSPYYEQYF
TGTGCCAGCAGCCCGTATTACGAGCAGTACTTC
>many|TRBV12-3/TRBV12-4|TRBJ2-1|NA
CASSLPGYNEQFF
TGTGCCAGCAGTTTGCCGGGGTACAATGAGCAGTTCTTC
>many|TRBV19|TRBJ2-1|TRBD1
CASSIYRGTNEQFF
TGTGCCAGTAGTATATACAGGGGGACGAATGAGCAGTTCTTC
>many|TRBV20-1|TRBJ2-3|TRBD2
CSAGQRENGLDTQYF
TGCAGTGCTGGTCAGCGGGAGAACGGATTAGATACGCAGTATTTT
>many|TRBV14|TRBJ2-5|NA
CASSQEGLSRETQYF
TGTGCCAGCAGCCAAGAAGGACTGAGTAGAGAGACCCAGTACTTC
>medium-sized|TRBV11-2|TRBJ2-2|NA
CASSLVQRGTGELFF
TGTGCCAGCAGCTTAGTCCAGCGAGGGACCGGGGAGCTGTTTTTT
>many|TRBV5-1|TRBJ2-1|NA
CASSLVAASSYNEQFF
TGCGCCAGCAGCTTGGTGGCGGCAAGCTCCTACAATGAGCAGTTCTTC
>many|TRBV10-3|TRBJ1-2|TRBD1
CAIRPPGGDYGYTF
TGTGCCATCAGGCCACCAGGGGGGGACTATGGCTACACCTTC
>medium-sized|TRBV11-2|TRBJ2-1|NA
CASSLAAGFNEQFF
TGTGCCAGCAGCTTAGCGGCGGGGTTCAATGAGCAGTTCTTC
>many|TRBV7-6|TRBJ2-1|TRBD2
CASSPGLAGSRSEQFF
TGTGCCAGCAGCCCCGGACTAGCGGGATCGCGGTCTGAGCAGTTCTTC
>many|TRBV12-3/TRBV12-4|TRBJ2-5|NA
CATMGGAAETQYF
TGTGCCACCATGGGGGGGGCCGCAGAGACCCAGTACTTC
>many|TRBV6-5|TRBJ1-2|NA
CASSAPGDGYTF
TGTGCCAGCAGTGCGCCGGGGGATGGCTACACCTTC
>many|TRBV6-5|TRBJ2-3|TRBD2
CASSPGTSEGYTDTQYF
TGTGCCAGCAGCCCCGGGACTAGCGAGGGGTACACAGATACGCAGTATTTT
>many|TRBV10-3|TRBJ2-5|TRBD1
CAISVSQGAGETQYF
TGTGCCATCAGTGTATCGCAGGGGGCCGGTGAGACCCAGTACTTC